These 5 T cell receptor beta chains were all obtained from the same sample, sequenced in a study of human T cells and chemical hapten exposure. Noted time point: patch test 3, about 24 weeks after DPC sensitization. The treatment: therapeutic diphenylcyclopropenone sensitization with weekly scalp DPC. TCRdb re-analysed the RACE reads in MiXCR, keeping a single row per CDR3 protein. The sample holds some 96,000 distinct CDR3 sequences; roughly 27% are singletons and the top ten take 10%. This specimen consisted of whole blood, obtained in connection with sensitization to the hapten diphenylcyclopropenone (DPC). The receptors derive from a man aged 40-49 years with alopecia areata. Some clones in this sample may be carry-over from other donors' samples.

A few counts support this clonotype. The rearrangement joins TRBV9 to TRBJ1-2; D remains ambiguous. Trimming cost V 3 bases and J 4 bases, with 10 bases left between them. CDR1 and CDR2 (germline): SGDLS, YYNGEE. This CDR3 spans 13 amino acids. The CDR3 nucleotides read TGTGCCAGCAGCGCAGACGACATCTATGGCTACACCTTC. Translation gives CASSADDIYGYTF.

The sample holds a few counts of this clonotype. The chain couples TRBV5-1 to TRBJ2-1; 10 bases match TRBD2. In germline, CDR1 is SGHRS, CDR2 YFSETQ. J gave up 2 bases and V 3 bases, and 5 bases lay outside the gene matches. CDR3 size: 16 residues. DNA for the CDR3: TGCGCCAGCAGCTACCTAGCGGGAGCGGCCTACAATGAGCAGTTCTTC. Translation: CASSYLAGAAYNEQFF.

This clonotype has just a few counts. The rearrangement links TRBV7-2 to TRBJ2-7; D possibly matches TRBD1 or TRBD2 (5 bases each). V shed 2 bases and J shed 3 bases, with 14 bases lying between them. The CDR3 length is 15 residues. CDR1 SGHTA and CDR2 FQGNSA come from the germline V gene. The CDR3 is CASSLIGTTGYEQYF. The CDR3 region has the DNA TGTGCCAGCAGCTTAATTGGGACGACCGGCTACGAGCAGTACTTC.

This clonotype was observed a handful of times. This chain joins TRBV4-3 and TRBJ2-3; D is ambiguous. V was clipped by 0 bases and J by 2 bases, with 6 bases between them. The CDR3 is made up of 14 amino acids. Germline CDR1 reads LGHNA; CDR2 reads YSLEER. The CDR3: CASSQDRATDTQYF. Written as DNA, the CDR3 is TGCGCCAGCAGCCAAGATCGGGCCACAGATACGCAGTATTTT.

The genes are TRBV20-1 and TRBJ2-1; TRBD2 matches at 10 bases. Germline V gives CDR1 DFQATT, CDR2 SNEGSKA (reference sequence). This CDR3 spans 18 amino acids. The V segment lost 0 bases and the J segment 0 bases; nucleotides outside the gene matches: 8. The CDR3 loop reads CSARDYLAGGRSYNEQFF. The CDR3 DNA reads as TGCAGTGCTAGAGACTACTTAGCGGGAGGACGCTCCTACAATGAGCAGTTCTTC.